A selection of T cell receptor beta chains follows, all from one sample in a study of vaccination and CD4 T cells after COVID-19. TCRdb re-called the PCR reads with MiXCR, one entry per CDR3 protein. The sample comprises more than 6,000 distinct CDR3 sequences, more than 45% of which are singletons, and under 30% rests with the top ten. For these receptors, no antigen is known. Sequencing was performed on CD4+ T cells from blood, cultured in vitro. The receptors come from a human donor in good health. Each CDR3 is given with its conserved first and last residue. The order of the fields is V gene, clone size, D gene, CDR3 length, J gene, CDR3 DNA, CDR3 protein. A D gene is named only where the DNA matches it firmly. Some rows have no size entry. The others give once, few or many, or a class for an expanded clone.

v_call: TRBV20-1; clone_size: -; d_call: TRBD2; cdr3_length: 15; j_call: TRBJ2-1; cdr3_nt: TGCAGTGCGGCAAGGGAAGCGGGATATGGCGATGAGCAGTTCTTC; cdr3_aa: CSAAREAGYGDEQFF
v_call: TRBV2; clone_size: -; d_call: -; cdr3_length: 16; j_call: TRBJ1-1; cdr3_nt: TGTGCCAGCAGTGGTGCCGGGGGAGAGGGGAACACTGAAGCTTTCTTT; cdr3_aa: CASSGAGGEGNTEAFF
v_call: TRBV6-1; clone_size: few; d_call: TRBD1; cdr3_length: 13; j_call: TRBJ1-1; cdr3_nt: TGTGCCAGCTGGGACAGGGGGAACACTGAAGCTTTCTTT; cdr3_aa: CASWDRGNTEAFF
v_call: TRBV6-5; clone_size: once; d_call: TRBD1; cdr3_length: 15; j_call: TRBJ1-2; cdr3_nt: TGTGCCAGCAGTTACCCAACAGGGGGAAACTATGGCTACACCTTC; cdr3_aa: CASSYPTGGNYGYTF
v_call: TRBV7-2; clone_size: -; d_call: TRBD2; cdr3_length: 18; j_call: TRBJ2-2; cdr3_nt: TGTGCCAGCAGCTACCGTAAATTAGCGGGGGGGAACACCGGGGAGCTGTTTTTT; cdr3_aa: CASSYRKLAGGNTGELFF
v_call: TRBV10-1; clone_size: few; d_call: TRBD1; cdr3_length: 13; j_call: TRBJ1-2; cdr3_nt: TGCGCCAGCAGTAGGGGACAGGGCTATGGCTACACCTTC; cdr3_aa: CASSRGQGYGYTF
v_call: TRBV6-1; clone_size: -; d_call: -; cdr3_length: 14; j_call: TRBJ2-5; cdr3_nt: TGTGCCTCCTCACCCGGGCCCCTACAAGAGACCCAGTACTTC; cdr3_aa: CASSPGPLQETQYF
v_call: TRBV30; clone_size: few; d_call: -; cdr3_length: 13; j_call: TRBJ2-5; cdr3_nt: TGTGCCTGGGCCCAGCGGGTTCGAGAGACCCAGTACTTC; cdr3_aa: CAWAQRVRETQYF
v_call: TRBV2; clone_size: once; d_call: TRBD1; cdr3_length: 14; j_call: TRBJ1-1; cdr3_nt: TGTGCCAGCAACGGACAGGGGCTCGACACTGAAGCTTTCTTT; cdr3_aa: CASNGQGLDTEAFF
v_call: TRBV11-2; clone_size: -; d_call: TRBD1; cdr3_length: 15; j_call: TRBJ1-1; cdr3_nt: TGTGCCAGCCACTGGGGCCCAGACAGGGGAACTGAAGCTTTCTTT; cdr3_aa: CASHWGPDRGTEAFF
v_call: TRBV20-1; clone_size: few; d_call: -; cdr3_length: 10; j_call: TRBJ1-1; cdr3_nt: TGCAGTGCAGGGCGTCACGAAGCTTTCTTT; cdr3_aa: CSAGRHEAFF
v_call: TRBV15; clone_size: once; d_call: -; cdr3_length: 16; j_call: TRBJ2-5; cdr3_nt: TGTGCCACCAGCAGAGATCCCCTGGGGGGCGGGCAGACCCAGTACTTC; cdr3_aa: CATSRDPLGGGQTQYF
v_call: TRBV20-1; clone_size: -; d_call: -; cdr3_length: 12; j_call: TRBJ1-1; cdr3_nt: TGCGCCGTGCGTCGGGTGAACACTGAAGCTTTCTTT; cdr3_aa: CAVRRVNTEAFF
v_call: TRBV7-9; clone_size: few; d_call: TRBD2; cdr3_length: 14; j_call: TRBJ2-2; cdr3_nt: TGTGCCAGCAGGACTAGCGGGGGTAACGGGGAGCTGTTTTTT; cdr3_aa: CASRTSGGNGELFF
v_call: TRBV5-1; clone_size: -; d_call: -; cdr3_length: 14; j_call: TRBJ2-3; cdr3_nt: TGCGCCAGCAGCTCAGGGTATAGCACAGATACGCAGTATTTT; cdr3_aa: CASSSGYSTDTQYF
v_call: TRBV10-3; clone_size: -; d_call: -; cdr3_length: 16; j_call: TRBJ2-7; cdr3_nt: TGTGCCATCAGCGCGCTAGACTCGTTACTTTCCTACGAGCAGTACTTC; cdr3_aa: CAISALDSLLSYEQYF
v_call: TRBV28; clone_size: -; d_call: -; cdr3_length: 14; j_call: TRBJ1-5; cdr3_nt: TGTGCCAGCAGTTTATTCCCGGGGAATCAGCCCCAGCATTTT; cdr3_aa: CASSLFPGNQPQHF
v_call: TRBV6-5; clone_size: few; d_call: -; cdr3_length: 13; j_call: TRBJ1-5; cdr3_nt: TGTGCCAGCAGTTACTCTAGGAGCCAGCCCCAGCATTTT; cdr3_aa: CASSYSRSQPQHF
v_call: TRBV7-9; clone_size: once; d_call: -; cdr3_length: 12; j_call: TRBJ2-7; cdr3_nt: TGTGCCAGCAGCCTCCAACTTTACGAGCAGTACTTC; cdr3_aa: CASSLQLYEQYF
v_call: TRBV20-1; clone_size: -; d_call: -; cdr3_length: 17; j_call: TRBJ1-1; cdr3_nt: TGCAGTGCTAGAGAAGAGGGAAACACCTCACCAAGAACTGAAGCTTTCTTT; cdr3_aa: CSAREEGNTSPRTEAFF
v_call: TRBV12-3/TRBV12-4; clone_size: -; d_call: -; cdr3_length: 14; j_call: TRBJ1-3; cdr3_nt: TGTGCCAGCACTACTAGCTTCTCTGGAAACACCATATATTTT; cdr3_aa: CASTTSFSGNTIYF
v_call: TRBV6-1; clone_size: -; d_call: -; cdr3_length: 17; j_call: TRBJ1-1; cdr3_nt: TGTGCCAGCAGTGGTCTGTGGAGGGGGGGAAAGAACACTGAAGCTTTCTTT; cdr3_aa: CASSGLWRGGKNTEAFF
v_call: TRBV15; clone_size: -; d_call: TRBD1; cdr3_length: 13; j_call: TRBJ2-3; cdr3_nt: TGTGCCACCAGCAATGACAGGGGAGATACGCAGTATTTT; cdr3_aa: CATSNDRGDTQYF
v_call: TRBV6-2/TRBV6-3; clone_size: -; d_call: -; cdr3_length: 12; j_call: TRBJ2-1; cdr3_nt: TGTGCCAGCAGCCAAGCTAGAAATGAGCAGTTCTTC; cdr3_aa: CASSQARNEQFF
v_call: TRBV6-1; clone_size: -; d_call: -; cdr3_length: 14; j_call: TRBJ1-3; cdr3_nt: TGTGCCAGCAGGATGACAGTCTCTGGAAACACCATATATTTT; cdr3_aa: CASRMTVSGNTIYF
v_call: TRBV12-3/TRBV12-4; clone_size: -; d_call: TRBD2; cdr3_length: 18; j_call: TRBJ2-5; cdr3_nt: TGTGCCAGCAGCTATCGCCCCCGACTAGCGGGGGGGCAAGAGACCCAGTACTTC; cdr3_aa: CASSYRPRLAGGQETQYF
v_call: TRBV7-8; clone_size: -; d_call: TRBD2; cdr3_length: 13; j_call: TRBJ2-5; cdr3_nt: TGTGCCAGCACTAGCGGGAGCGCAGAGACCCAGTACTTC; cdr3_aa: CASTSGSAETQYF
v_call: TRBV28; clone_size: -; d_call: -; cdr3_length: 15; j_call: TRBJ1-3; cdr3_nt: TGTGCCAGCTCACCCAGTAGCCCCTCTGGAAGCACCATATATTTT; cdr3_aa: CASSPSSPSGSTIYF
v_call: TRBV5-4; clone_size: -; d_call: TRBD2; cdr3_length: 16; j_call: TRBJ2-3; cdr3_nt: TGTGCCAGCAGCTTGTCGACGGGGGGGCCCACAGATACGCAGTATTTT; cdr3_aa: CASSLSTGGPTDTQYF
v_call: TRBV20-1; clone_size: few; d_call: -; cdr3_length: 11; j_call: TRBJ2-5; cdr3_nt: TGCAGTGCTAGTACCCCGGGGATCCAGTACTTC; cdr3_aa: CSASTPGIQYF
v_call: TRBV11-1; clone_size: -; d_call: -; cdr3_length: 11; j_call: TRBJ2-5; cdr3_nt: TGTGCCAGCAGCCGCGAAGAGACCCAGTACTTC; cdr3_aa: CASSREETQYF
v_call: TRBV10-3; clone_size: few; d_call: -; cdr3_length: 14; j_call: TRBJ2-7; cdr3_nt: TGTGCCATCAGTGACAAGACTATGCCCTACGAGCAGTACTTC; cdr3_aa: CAISDKTMPYEQYF
v_call: TRBV5-1; clone_size: -; d_call: -; cdr3_length: 14; j_call: TRBJ2-5; cdr3_nt: TGCGCCAGCAGCTCCCAGGGTTTGAGGGAGACCCAGTACTTC; cdr3_aa: CASSSQGLRETQYF
v_call: TRBV20-1; clone_size: few; d_call: TRBD1; cdr3_length: 15; j_call: TRBJ1-6; cdr3_nt: TGCAGTGCTAGCGTCTCCGGGACAGGAAATTCACCCCTCCACTTT; cdr3_aa: CSASVSGTGNSPLHF
v_call: TRBV6-1; clone_size: -; d_call: -; cdr3_length: 13; j_call: TRBJ1-1; cdr3_nt: TGTGCCAGCACGGCATGGGACGGCGGGGGAGCTTTCTTT; cdr3_aa: CASTAWDGGGAFF
v_call: TRBV2; clone_size: medium-sized; d_call: -; cdr3_length: 12; j_call: TRBJ1-1; cdr3_nt: TGTGCCAGCAGTGAAGTAGCCCCTGAAGCTTTCTTT; cdr3_aa: CASSEVAPEAFF
v_call: TRBV2; clone_size: -; d_call: TRBD1; cdr3_length: 14; j_call: TRBJ2-2; cdr3_nt: TGTGCCAGCGCTATACAGGGGGCTCTCGGGGAGCTGTTTTTT; cdr3_aa: CASAIQGALGELFF
v_call: TRBV11-2; clone_size: once; d_call: -; cdr3_length: 13; j_call: TRBJ1-2; cdr3_nt: TGTGCCAGCAGCTTAGGGTCTGGATATGGCTACACCTTC; cdr3_aa: CASSLGSGYGYTF
v_call: TRBV6-1; clone_size: -; d_call: -; cdr3_length: 13; j_call: TRBJ2-2; cdr3_nt: TGTGCCAGCATCGGGGACCTCACCGGGGAGCTGTTTTTT; cdr3_aa: CASIGDLTGELFF
v_call: TRBV5-1; clone_size: -; d_call: TRBD1; cdr3_length: 15; j_call: TRBJ1-2; cdr3_nt: TGCGCCAGCAGCTTGGGGACCACAGGGGGCTATGGCTACACCTTC; cdr3_aa: CASSLGTTGGYGYTF